The clone carrying this TCR beta chain has ten or more counts. Its antigen remains unknown. A second PCR, run for roughly 6 to 11 cycles, used a sample-barcoded 5' primer plus a J-beta primer mix. A tag from a template-switch adaptor with 12 random nucleotides marked each cDNA molecule. MiXCR was run by TCRdb on the 5' RACE reads, yielding one entry per CDR3 protein. Of about 670,000 distinct CDR3 sequences listed, around 38% are singletons. This specimen belongs to a study of blood T cells in healthy people across ages. Points from the study as a whole: Unknown donor CMV status possibly confounded expanded clonotype changes.

The CDR3 consists of 14 residues. The junction had 3 bases not matched to a gene; V was cut back by 1 base and J by 3 bases. The V gene's germline CDR1 is SGHTA and CDR2 FQGNSA. This clonotype was obtained from a man older than 75 in good health. The rearrangement uses TRBV7-2 and TRBJ2-7; TRBD2 matches 7 bases. The specimen sequenced was blood. The CDR3 region is CASSLERGNYEQYF. The CDR3 region has the DNA TGTGCCAGCAGCTTAGAGCGGGGTAACTACGAGCAGTACTTC.